Included here is one T cell receptor (beta chain) sequence, with context. This sample was included in a study of T cells in Graves' hyperthyroidism and ophthalmopathy. Template material for amplifying TCR beta CDR3 regions consisted of RNA transcripts. Initially, a first-round RT-PCR of the TCR CDR3 employed the HTBI primer set. TCRdb ran MiXCR on the multiplex PCR reads and lists one entry per CDR3 protein. Among more than 500,000 distinct CDR3 sequences listed, 40% to 55% were seen once. The V and J ends lost 7 bases and 6 bases respectively, with 18 bases between them. The CDR3 is made up of 14 amino acids. Germline loops: CDR1 SQVTM, CDR2 ANQGSEA.

Sequences were obtained from peripheral blood or thyroid tissue (not recorded which). The chain uses TRBV29-1 and TRBJ1-4, with D possibly being TRBD1 (5 bases). The clonotype originates from an adult woman with Graves' disease, either hyperthyroidism or ophthalmopathy (not recorded which). In DNA form, the CDR3 reads TGCAGCGCCAGCAGCAGGGTCGGTGATGAAAAACTGTTTTTT. It is translated as CSASSRVGDEKLFF.